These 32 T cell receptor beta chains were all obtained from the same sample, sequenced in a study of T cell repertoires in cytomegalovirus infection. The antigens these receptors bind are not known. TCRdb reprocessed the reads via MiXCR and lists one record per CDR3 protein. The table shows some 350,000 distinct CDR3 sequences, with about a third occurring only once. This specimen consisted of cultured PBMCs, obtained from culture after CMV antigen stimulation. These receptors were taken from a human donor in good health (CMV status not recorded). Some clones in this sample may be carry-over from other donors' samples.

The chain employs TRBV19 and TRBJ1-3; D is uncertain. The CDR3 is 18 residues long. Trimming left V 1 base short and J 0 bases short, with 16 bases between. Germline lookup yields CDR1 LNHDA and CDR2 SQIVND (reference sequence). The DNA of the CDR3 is TGTGCCAGTAGTATAGCTCGGGGAGGAGGACCCTCTGGAAACACCATATATTTT. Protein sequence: CASSIARGGGPSGNTIYF. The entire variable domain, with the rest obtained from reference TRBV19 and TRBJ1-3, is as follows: DGGITQSPKYLFRKEGQNVTLSCEQNLNHDAMYWYRQDPGQGLRLIYYSQIVNDFQKGDIAEGYSVSREKKESFPLTVTSAQKNPTAFYLCASSIARGGGPSGNTIYFGEGSWLTVV.

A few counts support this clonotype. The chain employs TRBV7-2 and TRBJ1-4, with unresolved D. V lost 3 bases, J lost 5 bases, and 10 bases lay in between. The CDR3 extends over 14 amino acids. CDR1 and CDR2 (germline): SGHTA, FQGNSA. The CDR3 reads CASSFSQRNEKLFF. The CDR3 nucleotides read TGTGCCAGCAGCTTTTCGCAGAGAAATGAAAAACTGTTTTTT.

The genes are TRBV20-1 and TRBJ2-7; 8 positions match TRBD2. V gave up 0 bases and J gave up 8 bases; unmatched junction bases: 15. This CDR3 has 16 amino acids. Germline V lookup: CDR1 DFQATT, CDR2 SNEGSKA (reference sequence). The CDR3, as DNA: TGCAGTGCTAGAGACCAGGTGGGAAGCGGGAGCTCTAAGCAGTACTTC. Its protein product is CSARDQVGSGSSKQYF.

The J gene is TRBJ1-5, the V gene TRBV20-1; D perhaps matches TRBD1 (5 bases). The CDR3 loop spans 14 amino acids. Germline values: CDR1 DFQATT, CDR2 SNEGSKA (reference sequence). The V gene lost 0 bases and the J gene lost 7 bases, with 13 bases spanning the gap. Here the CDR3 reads CSAREQGRQQPQHF. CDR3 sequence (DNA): TGCAGTGCTAGAGAGCAGGGTCGGCAGCAGCCCCAGCATTTT.

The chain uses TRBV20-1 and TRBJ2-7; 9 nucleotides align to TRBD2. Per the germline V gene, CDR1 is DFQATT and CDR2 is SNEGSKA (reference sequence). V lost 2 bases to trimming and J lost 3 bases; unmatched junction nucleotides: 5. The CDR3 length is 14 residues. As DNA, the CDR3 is TGCAGTGCTAGATGGGCGGGAGGGAACTACGAGCAGTACTTC. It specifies CSARWAGGNYEQYF.

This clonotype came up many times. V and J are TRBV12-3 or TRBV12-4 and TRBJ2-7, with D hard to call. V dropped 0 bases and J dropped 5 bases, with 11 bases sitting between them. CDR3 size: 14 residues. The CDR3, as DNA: TGTGCCAGCAGTTTAGCCGCAGGATTCCACGAGCAGTACGTC. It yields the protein CASSLAAGFHEQYV.

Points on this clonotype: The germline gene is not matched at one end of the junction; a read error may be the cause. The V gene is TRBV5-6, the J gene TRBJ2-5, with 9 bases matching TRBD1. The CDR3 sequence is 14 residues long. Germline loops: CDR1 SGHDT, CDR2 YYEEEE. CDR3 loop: CASSLTGGKETPYF. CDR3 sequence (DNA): TGTGCCAGCAGCTTGACAGGGGGCAAGGAGACCCCGTACTTC.

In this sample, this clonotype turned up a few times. Written as DNA, the CDR3 is TGTGCCAGCAGCCCGGGACTAGCGGGCCTCACAGGCTACAATGAGCAGTTCTTC. Translated, it gives CASSPGLAGLTGYNEQFF. The chain combines TRBV12-3 or TRBV12-4 with TRBJ2-1, with 12 bases matching TRBD2. V dropped 6 bases and J dropped 3; count of bases not matched to a gene: 12. This CDR3 contains 18 residues.

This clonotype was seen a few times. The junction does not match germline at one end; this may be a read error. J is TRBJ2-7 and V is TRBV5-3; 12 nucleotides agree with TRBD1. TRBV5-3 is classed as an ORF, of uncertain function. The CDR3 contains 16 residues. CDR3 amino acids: CASSLEGQGALNEQYF. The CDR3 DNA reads TGTGCCAGCAGCTTGGAGGGACAGGGGGCGCTTAACGAGCAGTACTTC.

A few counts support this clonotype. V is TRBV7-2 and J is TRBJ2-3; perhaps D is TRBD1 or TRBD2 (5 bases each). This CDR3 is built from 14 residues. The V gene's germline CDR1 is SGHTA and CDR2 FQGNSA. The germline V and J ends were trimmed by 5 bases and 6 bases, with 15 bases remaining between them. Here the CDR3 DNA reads TGTGCCAGCAGCCTAGAGACGGGGCGCGATACGCAGTATTTT. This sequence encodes CASSLETGRDTQYF.

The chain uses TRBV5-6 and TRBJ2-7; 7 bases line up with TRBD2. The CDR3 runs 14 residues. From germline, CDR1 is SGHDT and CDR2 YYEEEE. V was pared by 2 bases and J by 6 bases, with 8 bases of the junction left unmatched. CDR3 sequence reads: CASSFGLGGSEQYF. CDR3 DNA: TGTGCCAGCAGCTTTGGACTAGGAGGGAGCGAGCAGTACTTC. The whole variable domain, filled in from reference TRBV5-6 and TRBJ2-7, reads DAGVTQSPTHLIKTRGQQVTLRCSPKSGHDTVSWYQQALGQGPQFIFQYYEEEERQRGNFPDRFSGHQFPNYSSELNVNALLLGDSALYLCASSFGLGGSEQYFGPGTRLTVT.

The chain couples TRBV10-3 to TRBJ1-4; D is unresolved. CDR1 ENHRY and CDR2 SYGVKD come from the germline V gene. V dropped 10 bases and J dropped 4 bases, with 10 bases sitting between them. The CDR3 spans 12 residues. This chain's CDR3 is CATGSGNEKLFF. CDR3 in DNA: TGTGCCACGGGGTCGGGTAATGAAAAACTGTTTTTT.

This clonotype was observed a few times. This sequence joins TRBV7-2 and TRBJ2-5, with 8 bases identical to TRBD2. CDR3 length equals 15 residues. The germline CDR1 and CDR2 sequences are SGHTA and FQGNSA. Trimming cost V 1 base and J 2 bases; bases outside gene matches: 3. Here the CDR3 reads CASSLGGLVQETQYF. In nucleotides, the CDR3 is TGTGCCAGCAGCTTAGGGGGACTAGTGCAAGAGACCCAGTACTTC.

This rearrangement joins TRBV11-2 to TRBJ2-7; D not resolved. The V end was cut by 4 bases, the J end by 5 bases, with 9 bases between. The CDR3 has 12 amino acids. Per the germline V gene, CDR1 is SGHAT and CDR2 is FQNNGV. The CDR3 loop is CASSSEGHEQYV. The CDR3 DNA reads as TGTGCCAGCAGCTCCGAAGGCCACGAGCAGTACGTC.

CDR3 nucleotide sequence: TGTGCCAGCAGCGCCGGGACAGACTATGGCTACACCTTC. Translation gives CASSAGTDYGYTF. This chain links TRBV7-6 with TRBJ1-2, with TRBD1 matching over 7 bases. The junction had 3 bases not matched to a gene; V was cut back by 5 bases and J by 3 bases. The CDR3 has 13 residues. The germline V gene encodes CDR1 SGHVS and CDR2 FNYEAQ.

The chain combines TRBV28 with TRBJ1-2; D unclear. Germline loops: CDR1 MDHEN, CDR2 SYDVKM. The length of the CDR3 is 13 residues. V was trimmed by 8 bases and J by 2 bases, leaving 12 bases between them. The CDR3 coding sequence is TGTGCCAGCGAGGAACCCAACAACTATGGCTACACCTTC. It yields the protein CASEEPNNYGYTF.

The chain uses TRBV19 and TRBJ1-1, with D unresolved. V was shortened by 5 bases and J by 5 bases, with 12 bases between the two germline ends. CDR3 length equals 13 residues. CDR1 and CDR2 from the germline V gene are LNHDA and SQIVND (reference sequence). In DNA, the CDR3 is TGTGCCAGTAGTCTCTCAGTAGTAACTGAAGCTTTCTTT. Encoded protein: CASSLSVVTEAFF.

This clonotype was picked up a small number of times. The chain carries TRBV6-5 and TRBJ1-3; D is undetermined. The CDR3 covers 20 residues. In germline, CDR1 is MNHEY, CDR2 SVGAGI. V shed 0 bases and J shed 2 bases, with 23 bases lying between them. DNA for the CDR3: TGTGCCAGCAGTTACTCGCAGCCAGGAATAAGCCTGCAGACTGGAAACACCATATATTTT. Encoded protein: CASSYSQPGISLQTGNTIYF.

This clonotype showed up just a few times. The CDR3 DNA reads TGTGCCAGCAGTGATGATAGCGGGAGAAAAGCAGATACGCAGTATTTT. Translated: CASSDDSGRKADTQYF. The rearrangement joins TRBV28 to TRBJ2-3, with 9 bases lining up with TRBD2. Germline values: CDR1 MDHEN, CDR2 SYDVKM. Trimming at V came to 5 bases and at J to 4 bases, leaving 10 bases not matched to a gene. The CDR3 runs 16 residues.

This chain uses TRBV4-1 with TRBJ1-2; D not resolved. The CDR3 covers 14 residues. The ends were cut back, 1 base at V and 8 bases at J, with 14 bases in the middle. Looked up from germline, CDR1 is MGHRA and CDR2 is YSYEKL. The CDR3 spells CASSQVYSHFGYTF. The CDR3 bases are TGCGCCAGCAGCCAAGTATATTCCCATTTCGGCTACACCTTC.

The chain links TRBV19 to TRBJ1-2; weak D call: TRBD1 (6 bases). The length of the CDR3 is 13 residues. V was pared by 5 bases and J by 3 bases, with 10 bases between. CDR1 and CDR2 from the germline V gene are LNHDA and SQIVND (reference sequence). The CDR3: CASSPQGYYGYTF. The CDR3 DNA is TGTGCCAGTAGTCCACAGGGTTACTATGGCTACACCTTC. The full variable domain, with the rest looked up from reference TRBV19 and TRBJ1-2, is DGGITQSPKYLFRKEGQNVTLSCEQNLNHDAMYWYRQDPGQGLRLIYYSQIVNDFQKGDIAEGYSVSREKKESFPLTVTSAQKNPTAFYLCASSPQGYYGYTFGSGTRLTVV.

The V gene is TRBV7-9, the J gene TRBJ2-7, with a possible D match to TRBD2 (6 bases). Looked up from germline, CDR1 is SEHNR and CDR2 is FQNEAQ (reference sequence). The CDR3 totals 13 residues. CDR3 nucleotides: TGTGCCAGCAGCTTAGACGCAGGAGGGAGAATGAACGTC. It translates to CASSLDAGGRMNV.

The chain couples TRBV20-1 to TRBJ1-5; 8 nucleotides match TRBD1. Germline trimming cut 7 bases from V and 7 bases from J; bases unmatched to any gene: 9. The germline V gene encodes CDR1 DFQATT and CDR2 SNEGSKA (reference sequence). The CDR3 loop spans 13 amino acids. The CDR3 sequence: CSVLGQGGQPQHF. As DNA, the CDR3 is TGCAGTGTTCTCGGACAGGGTGGGCAGCCCCAGCATTTT.

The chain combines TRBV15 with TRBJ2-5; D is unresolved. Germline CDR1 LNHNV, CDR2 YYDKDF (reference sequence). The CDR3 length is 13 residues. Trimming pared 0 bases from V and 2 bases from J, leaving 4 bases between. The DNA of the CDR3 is TGTGCCACCAGCAGAGATGTTCAAGAGACCCAGTACTTC. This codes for CATSRDVQETQYF.

CDR3 sequence: CASTSGPSTDTQYF. DNA for the CDR3: TGTGCCAGTACCTCCGGGCCAAGCACAGATACGCAGTATTTT. The chain employs TRBV19 and TRBJ2-3; D is undetermined. CDR3 length: 14 amino acids. The V and J ends lost 7 bases and 0 bases respectively, with 11 bases between them. Germline CDR1 and CDR2: LNHDA and SQIVND (reference sequence).

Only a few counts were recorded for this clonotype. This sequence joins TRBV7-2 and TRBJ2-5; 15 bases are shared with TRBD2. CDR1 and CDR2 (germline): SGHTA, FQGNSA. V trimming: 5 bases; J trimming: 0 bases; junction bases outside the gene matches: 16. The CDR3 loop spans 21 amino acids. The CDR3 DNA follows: TGTGCCAGCAGCCCCATCTCCCCGGGACTAGCGGGAGGAACGTACCAAGAGACCCAGTACTTC. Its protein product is CASSPISPGLAGGTYQETQYF.

The CDR3 bases are TGTGCCAGCAGCCCCTACCAGGCCGGGAGAATAAGTGAAAAACTGTTTTTT. Translation: CASSPYQAGRISEKLFF. The chain joins TRBV7-6 to TRBJ1-4; no clear D gene. Germline CDR1 and CDR2: SGHVS and FNYEAQ. The CDR3 is 17 amino acids. The germline V and J ends were trimmed by 5 bases and 7 bases, with 23 bases remaining between them.

CDR3 in DNA: TGTGCCAGCAGTGAATATGGGCTGGGGAACAGTTCCGGGGAGCTGTTTTTT. Translated, it gives CASSEYGLGNSSGELFF. The chain couples TRBV25-1 to TRBJ2-2; D uncertain. CDR1 MGHDK and CDR2 SYGVNS come from the germline V gene. CDR3 length equals 17 residues. V lost 0 bases, J lost 6 bases, and 17 bases lay in between.

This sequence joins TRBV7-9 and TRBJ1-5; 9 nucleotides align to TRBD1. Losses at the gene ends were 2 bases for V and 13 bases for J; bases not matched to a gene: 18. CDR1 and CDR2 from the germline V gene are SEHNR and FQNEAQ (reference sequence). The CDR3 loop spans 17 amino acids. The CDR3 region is CASSLIPGQGLGVTQHF. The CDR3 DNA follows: TGTGCCAGCAGCTTAATCCCGGGACAGGGACTGGGCGTGACACAGCATTTT.

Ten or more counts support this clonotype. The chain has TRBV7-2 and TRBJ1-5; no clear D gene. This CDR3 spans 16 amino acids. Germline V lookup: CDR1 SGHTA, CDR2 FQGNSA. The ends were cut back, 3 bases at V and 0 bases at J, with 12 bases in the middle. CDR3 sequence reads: CASSFGGPYSNQPQHF. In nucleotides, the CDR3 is TGTGCCAGCAGCTTCGGAGGTCCTTATAGCAATCAGCCCCAGCATTTT.

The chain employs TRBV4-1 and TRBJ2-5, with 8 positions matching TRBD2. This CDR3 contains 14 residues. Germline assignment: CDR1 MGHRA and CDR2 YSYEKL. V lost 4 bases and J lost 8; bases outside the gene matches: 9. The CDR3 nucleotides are TGCGCCAGCAGCCCGGGACTAGGAGAAGGAACCCAGTACTTC. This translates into CASSPGLGEGTQYF.

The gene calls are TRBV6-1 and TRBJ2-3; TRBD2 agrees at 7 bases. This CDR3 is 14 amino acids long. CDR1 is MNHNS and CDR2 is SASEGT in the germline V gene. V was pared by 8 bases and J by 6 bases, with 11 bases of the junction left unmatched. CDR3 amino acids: CASGISGSVDTQYF. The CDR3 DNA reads TGTGCCAGCGGGATTAGCGGGTCTGTGGATACGCAGTATTTT.